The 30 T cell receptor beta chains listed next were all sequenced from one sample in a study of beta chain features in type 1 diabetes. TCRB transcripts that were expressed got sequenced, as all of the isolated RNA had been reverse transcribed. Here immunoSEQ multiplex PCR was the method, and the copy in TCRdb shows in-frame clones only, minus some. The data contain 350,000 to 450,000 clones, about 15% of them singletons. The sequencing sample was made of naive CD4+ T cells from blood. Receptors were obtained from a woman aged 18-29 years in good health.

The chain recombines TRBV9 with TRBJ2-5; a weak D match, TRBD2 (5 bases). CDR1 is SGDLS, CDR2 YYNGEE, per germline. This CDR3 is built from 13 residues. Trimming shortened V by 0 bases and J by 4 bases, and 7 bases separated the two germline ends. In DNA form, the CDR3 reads TGTGCCAGCAGCGTAGTAAGCGGAGAGACCCAGTACTTC. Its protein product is CASSVVSGETQYF.

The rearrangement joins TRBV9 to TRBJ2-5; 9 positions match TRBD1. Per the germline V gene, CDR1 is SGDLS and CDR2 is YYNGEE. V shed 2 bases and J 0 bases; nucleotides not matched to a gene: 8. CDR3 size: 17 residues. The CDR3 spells CASSVSQGAFNQETQYF. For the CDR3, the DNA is TGTGCCAGCAGCGTTTCACAGGGGGCGTTTAACCAAGAGACCCAGTACTTC.

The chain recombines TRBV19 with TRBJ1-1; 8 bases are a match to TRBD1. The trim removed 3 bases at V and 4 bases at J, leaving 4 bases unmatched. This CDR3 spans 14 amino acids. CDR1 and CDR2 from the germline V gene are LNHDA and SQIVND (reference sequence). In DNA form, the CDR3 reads TGTGCCAGTAGTATTAAACAGGGGGGCACTGAAGCTTTCTTT. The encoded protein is CASSIKQGGTEAFF.

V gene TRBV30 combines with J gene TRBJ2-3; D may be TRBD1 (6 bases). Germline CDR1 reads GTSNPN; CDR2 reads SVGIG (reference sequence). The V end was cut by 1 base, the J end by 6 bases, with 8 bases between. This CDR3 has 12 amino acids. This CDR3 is CAWSERGDTQYF. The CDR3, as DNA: TGTGCCTGGAGTGAAAGGGGGGATACGCAGTATTTT.

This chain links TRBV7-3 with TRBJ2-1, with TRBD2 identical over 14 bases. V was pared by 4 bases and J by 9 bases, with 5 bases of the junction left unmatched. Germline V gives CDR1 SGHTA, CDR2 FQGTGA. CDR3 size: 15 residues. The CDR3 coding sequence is TGTGCCAGCAGCTCGGGACTAGCGGGAGTCCGTGAGCAGTTCTTC. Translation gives CASSSGLAGVREQFF.

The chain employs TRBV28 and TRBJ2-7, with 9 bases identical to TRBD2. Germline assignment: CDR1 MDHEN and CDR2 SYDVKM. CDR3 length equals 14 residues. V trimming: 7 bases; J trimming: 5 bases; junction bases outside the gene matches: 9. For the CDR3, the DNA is TGTGCCAGCACGCATAGCGGGAGCAAGGACGAGCAGTACTTC. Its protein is CASTHSGSKDEQYF.

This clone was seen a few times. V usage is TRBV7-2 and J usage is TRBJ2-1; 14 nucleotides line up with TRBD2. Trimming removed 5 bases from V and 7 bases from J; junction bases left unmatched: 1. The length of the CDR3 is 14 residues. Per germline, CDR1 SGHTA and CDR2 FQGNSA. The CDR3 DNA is TGTGCCAGCAGCCGGACTAGCGGGAGGAATGAGCAGTTCTTC. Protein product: CASSRTSGRNEQFF.

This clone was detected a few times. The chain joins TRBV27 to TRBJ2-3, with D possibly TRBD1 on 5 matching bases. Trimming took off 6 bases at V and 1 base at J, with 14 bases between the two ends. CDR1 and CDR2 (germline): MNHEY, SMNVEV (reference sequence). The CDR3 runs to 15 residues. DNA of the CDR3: TGTGCCAGCAGACTTAGATCGACAGGCACAGATACGCAGTATTTT. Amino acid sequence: CASRLRSTGTDTQYF.

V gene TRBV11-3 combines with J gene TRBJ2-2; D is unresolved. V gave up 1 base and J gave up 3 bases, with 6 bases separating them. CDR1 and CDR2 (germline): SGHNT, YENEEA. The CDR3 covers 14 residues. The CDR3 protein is CASSLGAYTGELFF. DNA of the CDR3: TGTGCCAGCAGCTTAGGGGCCTACACCGGGGAGCTGTTTTTT.

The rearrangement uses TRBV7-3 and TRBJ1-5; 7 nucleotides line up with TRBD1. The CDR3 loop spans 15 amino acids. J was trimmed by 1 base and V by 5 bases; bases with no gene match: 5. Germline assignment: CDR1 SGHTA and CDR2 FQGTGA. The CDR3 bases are TGTGCCAGCAGCCGGACAGGAGGGAGCAATCAGCCCCAGCATTTT. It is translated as CASSRTGGSNQPQHF.

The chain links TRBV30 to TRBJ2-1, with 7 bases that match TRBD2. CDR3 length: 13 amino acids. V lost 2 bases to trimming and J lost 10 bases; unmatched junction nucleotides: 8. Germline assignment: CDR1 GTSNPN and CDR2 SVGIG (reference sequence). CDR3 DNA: TGTGCCTGGAGTCCTCAACGCGGGAGCGAGCAGTTCTTC. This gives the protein CAWSPQRGSEQFF.

In DNA form, the CDR3 reads TGTGCCTGGCACCCGGGACAGGGGAGTACCGGGGAGCTGTTTTTT. Encoded protein: CAWHPGQGSTGELFF. This chain links TRBV30 with TRBJ2-2; 10 bases are shared with TRBD1. The V gene's germline CDR1 is GTSNPN and CDR2 SVGIG (reference sequence). This CDR3 contains 15 residues. The V gene end was trimmed by 5 bases and the J gene end by 5 bases; junction bases not matched to a gene: 8.

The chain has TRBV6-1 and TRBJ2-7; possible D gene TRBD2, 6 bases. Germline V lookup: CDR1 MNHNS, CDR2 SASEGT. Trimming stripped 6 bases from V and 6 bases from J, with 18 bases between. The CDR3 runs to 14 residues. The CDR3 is CASRRQGGGREQYF. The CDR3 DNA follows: TGTGCCAGCAGACGCCAGGGAGGAGGACGCGAGCAGTACTTC.

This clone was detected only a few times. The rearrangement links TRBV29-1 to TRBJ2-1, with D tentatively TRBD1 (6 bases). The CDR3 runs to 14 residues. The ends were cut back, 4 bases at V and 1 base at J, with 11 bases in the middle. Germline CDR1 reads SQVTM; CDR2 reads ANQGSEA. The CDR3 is CSVGVRGSYNEQFF. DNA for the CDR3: TGCAGCGTTGGGGTGAGGGGGTCCTACAATGAGCAGTTCTTC.

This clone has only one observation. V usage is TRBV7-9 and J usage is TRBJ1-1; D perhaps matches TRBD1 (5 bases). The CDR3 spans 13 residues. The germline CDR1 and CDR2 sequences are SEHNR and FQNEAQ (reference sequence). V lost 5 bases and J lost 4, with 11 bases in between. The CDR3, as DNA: TGTGCCAGCAGCCTCAGGGCGCTCACTGAAGCTTTCTTT. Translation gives CASSLRALTEAFF.

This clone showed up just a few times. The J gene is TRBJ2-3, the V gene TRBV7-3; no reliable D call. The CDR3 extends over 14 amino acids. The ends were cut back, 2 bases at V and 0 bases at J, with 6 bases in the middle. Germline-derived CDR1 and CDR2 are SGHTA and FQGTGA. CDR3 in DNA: TGTGCCAGCAGCTTATATTCTAGCACAGATACGCAGTATTTT. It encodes CASSLYSSTDTQYF. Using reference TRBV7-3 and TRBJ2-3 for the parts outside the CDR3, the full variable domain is GAGVSQTPSNKVTEKGKYVELRCDPISGHTALYWYRQSLGQGPEFLIYFQGTGAADDSGLPNDRFFAVRPEGSVSTLKIQRTERGDSAVYLCASSLYSSTDTQYFGPGTRLTVL.

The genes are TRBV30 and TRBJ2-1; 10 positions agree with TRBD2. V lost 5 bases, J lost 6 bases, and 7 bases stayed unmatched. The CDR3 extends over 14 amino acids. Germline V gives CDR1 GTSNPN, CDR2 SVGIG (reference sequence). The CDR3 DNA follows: TGTGCCTGGCGTCTAGCGGGAGCTGTCAATGAGCAGTTCTTC. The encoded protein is CAWRLAGAVNEQFF.

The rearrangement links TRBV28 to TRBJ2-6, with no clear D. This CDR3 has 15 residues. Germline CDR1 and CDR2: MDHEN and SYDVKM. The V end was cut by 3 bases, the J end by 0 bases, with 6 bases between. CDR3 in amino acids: CASSFSGSGANVLTF. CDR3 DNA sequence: TGTGCCAGCAGTTTCTCGGGCTCTGGGGCCAACGTCCTGACTTTC.

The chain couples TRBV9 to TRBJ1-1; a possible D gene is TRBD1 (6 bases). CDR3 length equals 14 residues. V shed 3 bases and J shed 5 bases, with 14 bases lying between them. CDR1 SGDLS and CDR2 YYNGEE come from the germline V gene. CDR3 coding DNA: TGTGCCAGCAGCGGGACAGCGAGAAGGACTGAAGCTTTCTTT. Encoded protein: CASSGTARRTEAFF.

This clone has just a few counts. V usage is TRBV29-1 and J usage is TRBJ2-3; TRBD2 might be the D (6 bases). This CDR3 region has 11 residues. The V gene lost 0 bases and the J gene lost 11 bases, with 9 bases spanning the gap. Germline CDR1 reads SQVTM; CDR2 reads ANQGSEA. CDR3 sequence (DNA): TGCAGCGTTGAAGATCCCGGGAGGCAGTATTTT. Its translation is CSVEDPGRQYF.

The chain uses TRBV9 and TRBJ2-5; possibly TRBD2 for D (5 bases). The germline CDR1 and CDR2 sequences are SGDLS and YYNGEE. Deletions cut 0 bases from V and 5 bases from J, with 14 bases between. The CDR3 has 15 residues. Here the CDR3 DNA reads TGTGCCAGCAGCGTAGACGAGGGCCAAGGGGAGACCCAGTACTTC. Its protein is CASSVDEGQGETQYF.

Written as DNA, the CDR3 is TGTGCCAGCAGCTTCGTGGACAGGGATGGCAATCAGCCCCAGCATTTT. Its translation: CASSFVDRDGNQPQHF. The rearrangement links TRBV7-9 to TRBJ1-5; 8 nucleotides match TRBD1. Germline-derived CDR1 and CDR2 are SEHNR and FQNEAQ (reference sequence). There are 16 residues in the CDR3. V was pared by 3 bases and J by 2 bases, with 6 bases of the junction left unmatched.

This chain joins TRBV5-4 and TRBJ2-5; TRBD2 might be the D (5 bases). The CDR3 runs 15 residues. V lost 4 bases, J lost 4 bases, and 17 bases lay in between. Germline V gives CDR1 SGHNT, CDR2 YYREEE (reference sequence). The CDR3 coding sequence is TGTGCCAGCAGCCCGAACCCACTAGGAAGAGAGACCCAGTACTTC. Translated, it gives CASSPNPLGRETQYF.

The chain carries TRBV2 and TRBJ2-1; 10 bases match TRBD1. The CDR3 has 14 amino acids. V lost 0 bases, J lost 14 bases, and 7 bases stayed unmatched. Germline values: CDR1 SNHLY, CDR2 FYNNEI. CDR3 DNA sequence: TGTGCCAGCAGTGAAGCGACGACCGGGACAGGGGAGTTCTTC. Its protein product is CASSEATTGTGEFF.

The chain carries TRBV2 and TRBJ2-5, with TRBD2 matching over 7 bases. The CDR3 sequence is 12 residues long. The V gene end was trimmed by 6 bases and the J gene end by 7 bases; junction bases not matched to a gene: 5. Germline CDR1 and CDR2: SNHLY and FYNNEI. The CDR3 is CASSVLARTQYF. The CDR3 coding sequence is TGTGCCAGCAGCGTACTAGCGAGGACCCAGTACTTC.

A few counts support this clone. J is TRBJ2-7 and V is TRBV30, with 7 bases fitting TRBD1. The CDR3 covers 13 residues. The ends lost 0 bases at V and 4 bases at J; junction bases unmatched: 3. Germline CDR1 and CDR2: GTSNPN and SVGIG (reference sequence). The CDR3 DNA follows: TGTGCCTGGAGTGTAGAGACAGGGTACGAGCAGTACTTC. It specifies CAWSVETGYEQYF.

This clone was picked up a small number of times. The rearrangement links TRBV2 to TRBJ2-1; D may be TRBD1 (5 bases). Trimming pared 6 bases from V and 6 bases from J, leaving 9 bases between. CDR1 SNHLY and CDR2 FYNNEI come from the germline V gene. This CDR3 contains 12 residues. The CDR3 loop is CASRTESNEQFF. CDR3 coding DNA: TGTGCCAGCAGGACAGAGAGCAATGAGCAGTTCTTC.

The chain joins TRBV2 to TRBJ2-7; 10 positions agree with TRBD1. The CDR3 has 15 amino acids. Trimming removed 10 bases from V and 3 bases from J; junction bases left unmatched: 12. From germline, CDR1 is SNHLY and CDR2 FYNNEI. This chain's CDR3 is CATWDRGRSGYEQYF. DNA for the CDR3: TGTGCCACCTGGGACAGGGGAAGATCAGGCTACGAGCAGTACTTC.

The CDR3 DNA is TGTGCCAGCAGCCGAGGTGGACAAAGAGATGAAAAACTGTTTTTT. This translates into CASSRGGQRDEKLFF. The chain couples TRBV7-9 to TRBJ1-4; D is perhaps TRBD1 (5 bases). V was cut by 5 bases and J by 6 bases, with 16 bases left in between. Germline V CDR1 and CDR2: SEHNR, FQNEAQ (reference sequence). The CDR3 runs 15 residues.

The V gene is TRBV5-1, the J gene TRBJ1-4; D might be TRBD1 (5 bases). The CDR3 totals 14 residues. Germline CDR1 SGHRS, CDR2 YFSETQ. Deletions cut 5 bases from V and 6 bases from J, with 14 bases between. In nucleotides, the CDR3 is TGCGCCAGCAGGCCAGGCAGGGAGGATGAAAAACTGTTTTTT. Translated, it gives CASRPGREDEKLFF.